This T cell receptor beta chain was identified in a study of T cell responses to AZD1222 COVID-19 vaccine. The study's findings and limits: CD4 TCRs associated with vaccination spanned spike, dominating at 160-218 and 743-854. When two AZD1222 doses had been given, Spike-specific TCR breadth and depth rose. Clonal diversity was possibly underestimated, and white British individuals and females predominated among donors.

A word on this clone: The antigen is not known.

The assay was immunoSEQ multiplex PCR, and TCRdb's table has in-frame clones only and misses some. Here the sample spans about 170,000 clones, 90% being singletons. The receptor was isolated from an adult in good health. Sequenced material: peripheral blood, taken on day 0 of AZD1222 vaccination.

CDR3 coding DNA: TGTGCCAGCAGTTTATACACAGAGACCTACGAGCAGTACTTC. It specifies CASSLYTETYEQYF. This rearrangement joins TRBV28 to TRBJ2-7; D ambiguous. The CDR3 is 14 amino acids. Per the germline V gene, CDR1 is MDHEN and CDR2 is SYDVKM. Trimming left V 1 base short and J 2 bases short, with 9 bases between.